The rows below give T cell receptor beta chains drawn from one sample of a study of control samples from healthy donors and cancer patients. Measured with immunoSEQ multiplex PCR; TCRdb has only the in-frame clones, and not every one. Of about 60,000 clones listed, roughly 87% are singletons. The sample consisted of blood. These receptor sequences come from a man aged 45 to 65 in good health. Both conserved end residues are part of each CDR3. The D gene is left open where the match is weak. Only part of the rows carry a size: once, few, many, or a class if the clone is expanded.

TRBV7-8,.,TRBJ1-4,.,TGTGCCAGCAGCTTAGGGGACTCTGAAAAACTGTTTTTT,CASSLGDSEKLFF
TRBV25-1,.,TRBJ1-6,.,TGTGCCAGCAGTGAGGTATATAATTCACCCCTCCACTTT,CASSEVYNSPLHF
TRBV18,.,TRBJ2-1,.,TGTGCCAGCTCCCGCGGTGGCAATGAGCAGTTCTTC,CASSRGGNEQFF
TRBV28,.,TRBJ2-7,TRBD2,TGTGCCAGCAGTTTTAACCTTAGGGGGACTAGCGGGAGGTGGGTTTACGAGCAGTACTTC,CASSFNLRGTSGRWVYEQYF
TRBV6-5,.,TRBJ2-3,TRBD1,TGTGCCACCCGACAGGGTCCTGACCGAGATACGCAGTATTTT,CATRQGPDRDTQYF
TRBV19,.,TRBJ1-1,TRBD1,TGTGCCAGTAGTGCAATCGACAGGGGGGACACTGAAGCTTTCTTT,CASSAIDRGDTEAFF
TRBV28,.,TRBJ2-7,TRBD1,TGTGCCAGCAGTACTACAGGGGGCGCCGGGTACGAGCAGTACTTC,CASSTTGGAGYEQYF
TRBV5-6,.,TRBJ2-3,.,TGTGCCAGCAGCTTGGGCAGCTTATTCGAGAAAACGCAGTATTTT,CASSLGSLFEKTQYF
TRBV21-1,.,TRBJ2-3,.,TGTGCCAGCAGCAAAGTAACTAGCGGGAGGAATGGGCGGTCTCAGTATTTT,CASSKVTSGRNGRSQYF
TRBV7-9,.,TRBJ2-3,.,TGTGCCAGCAGCTTAGAGCCGGCGGATACGCAGTATTTT,CASSLEPADTQYF
TRBV3-1/TRBV3-2,.,TRBJ2-2,TRBD2,TGTGCCAGCAGCCAGGGATCTAGCGGGACAACCGGGGAGCTGTTTTTT,CASSQGSSGTTGELFF
TRBV19,.,TRBJ1-5,.,TGTGCCAGTAGAGAGGGATACAGGGAGTCCGGCAATCAGCCCCAGCATTTT,CASREGYRESGNQPQHF
TRBV6-5,.,TRBJ2-7,TRBD1,TGTGCCAGCAGACCGACGACAGGGTCAAGGGTCGAGCAGTACTTC,CASRPTTGSRVEQYF
TRBV24-1,.,TRBJ2-5,.,TGTGCCACCAGTGATTTGGGCAGGGTATACTTC,CATSDLGRVYF
TRBV14,.,TRBJ1-5,.,TGTGCCAGCAGCCAGGGGAATCAGCCCCAGCATTTT,CASSQGNQPQHF
TRBV7-2,few,TRBJ1-1,.,TGTGCCAGCAGCTTCCAGGAGGGTCGGTCCACTGAAGCTTTCTTT,CASSFQEGRSTEAFF